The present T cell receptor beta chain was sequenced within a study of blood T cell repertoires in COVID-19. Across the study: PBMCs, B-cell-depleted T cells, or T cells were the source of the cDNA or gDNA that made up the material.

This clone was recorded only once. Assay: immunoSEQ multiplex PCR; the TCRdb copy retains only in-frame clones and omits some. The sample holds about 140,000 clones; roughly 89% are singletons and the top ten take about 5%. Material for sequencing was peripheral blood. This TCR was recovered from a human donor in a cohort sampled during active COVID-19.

DNA for the CDR3: TGTGCCAGCAGCCAAGAGAGGCAGTGTACCTACGAGCAGTACTTC. Its translation is CASSQERQCTYEQYF. The gene calls are TRBV3-1 (or the pseudogene TRBV3-2) and TRBJ2-7; D uncertain. V dropped 0 bases and J dropped 2 bases, with 11 bases sitting between them. Germline V gives CDR1 LGHDT, CDR2 YNNKEL (reference sequence). This CDR3 has 15 amino acids.